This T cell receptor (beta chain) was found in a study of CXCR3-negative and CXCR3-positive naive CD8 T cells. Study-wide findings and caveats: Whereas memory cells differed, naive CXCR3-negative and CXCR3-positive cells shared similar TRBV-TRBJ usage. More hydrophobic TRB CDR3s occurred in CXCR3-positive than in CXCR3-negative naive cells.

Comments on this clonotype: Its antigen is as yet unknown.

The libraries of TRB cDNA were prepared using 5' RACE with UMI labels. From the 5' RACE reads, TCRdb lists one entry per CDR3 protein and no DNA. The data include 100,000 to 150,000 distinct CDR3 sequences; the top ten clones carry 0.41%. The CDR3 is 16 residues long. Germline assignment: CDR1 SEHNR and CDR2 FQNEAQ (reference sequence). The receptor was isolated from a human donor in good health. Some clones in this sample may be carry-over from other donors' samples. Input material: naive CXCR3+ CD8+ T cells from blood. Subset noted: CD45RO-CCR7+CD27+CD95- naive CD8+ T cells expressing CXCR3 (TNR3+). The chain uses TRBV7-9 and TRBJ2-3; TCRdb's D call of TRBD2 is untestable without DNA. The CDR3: CASSSWAAGITDTQYF.